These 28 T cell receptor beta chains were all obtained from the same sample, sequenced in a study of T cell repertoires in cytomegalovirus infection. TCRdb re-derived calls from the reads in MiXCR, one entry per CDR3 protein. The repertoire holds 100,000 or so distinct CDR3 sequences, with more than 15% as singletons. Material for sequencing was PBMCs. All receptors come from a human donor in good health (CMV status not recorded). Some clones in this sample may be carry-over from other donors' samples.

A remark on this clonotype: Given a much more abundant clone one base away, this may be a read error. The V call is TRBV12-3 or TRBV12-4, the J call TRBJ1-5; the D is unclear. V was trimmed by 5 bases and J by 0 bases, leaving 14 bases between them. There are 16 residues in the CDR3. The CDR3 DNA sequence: TGTGCCAGCAGTCCCCGGCCAGGTCATAGCAATCAGCCCCAGCATTTT. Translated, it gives CASSPRPGHSNQPQHF.

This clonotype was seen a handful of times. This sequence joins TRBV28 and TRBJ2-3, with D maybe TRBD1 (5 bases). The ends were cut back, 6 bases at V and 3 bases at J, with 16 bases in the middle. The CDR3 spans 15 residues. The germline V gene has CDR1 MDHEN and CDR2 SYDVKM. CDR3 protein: CASSAPEQVTDTQYF. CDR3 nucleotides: TGTGCCAGCAGCGCGCCGGAACAGGTAACAGATACGCAGTATTTT. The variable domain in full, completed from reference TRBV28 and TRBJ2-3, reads DVKVTQSSRYLVKRTGEKVFLECVQDMDHENMFWYRQDPGLGLRLIYFSYDVKMKEKGDIPEGYSVSREKKERFSLILESASTNQTSMYLCASSAPEQVTDTQYFGPGTRLTVL.

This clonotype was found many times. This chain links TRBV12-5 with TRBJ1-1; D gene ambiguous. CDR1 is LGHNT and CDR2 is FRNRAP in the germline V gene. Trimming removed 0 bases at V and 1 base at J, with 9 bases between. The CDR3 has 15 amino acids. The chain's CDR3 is CASGLVRRGNTEAFF. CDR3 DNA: TGTGCTAGTGGTTTGGTAAGGCGGGGGAACACTGAAGCTTTCTTT. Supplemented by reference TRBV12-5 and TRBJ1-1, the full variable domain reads DARVTQTPRHKVTEMGQEVTMRCQPILGHNTVFWYRQTMMQGLELLAYFRNRAPLDDSGMPKDRFSAEMPDATLATLKIQPSEPRDSAVYFCASGLVRRGNTEAFFGQGTRLTVV.

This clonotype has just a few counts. The DNA for the CDR3 is TGTGCCAGCACGATAGCGGCCCCCTCCTACAATGAGCAGTTCTTC. It encodes CASTIAAPSYNEQFF. The gene calls are TRBV6-2 or TRBV6-3 and TRBJ2-1; D is perhaps TRBD2 (6 bases). The CDR3 has 15 amino acids. Looked up from germline, CDR1 is MNHEY and CDR2 is SVGEGT. Trimming took 7 bases from V and 0 from J, leaving 13 bases between them.

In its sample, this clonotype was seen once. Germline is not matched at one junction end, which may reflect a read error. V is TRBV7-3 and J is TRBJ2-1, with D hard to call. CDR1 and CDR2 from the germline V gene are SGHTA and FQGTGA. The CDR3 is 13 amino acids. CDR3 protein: CASSLSGVNEQLF. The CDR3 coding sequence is TGTGCCAGCAGCTTAAGTGGGGTCAATGAGCAGCTCTTC.

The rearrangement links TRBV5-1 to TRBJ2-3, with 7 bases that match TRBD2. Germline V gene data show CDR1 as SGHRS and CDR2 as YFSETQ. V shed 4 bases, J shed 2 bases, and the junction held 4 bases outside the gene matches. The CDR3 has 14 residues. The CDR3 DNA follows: TGCGCCAGCAGCCGACGGGGGGACACAGATACGCAGTATTTT. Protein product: CASSRRGDTDTQYF.

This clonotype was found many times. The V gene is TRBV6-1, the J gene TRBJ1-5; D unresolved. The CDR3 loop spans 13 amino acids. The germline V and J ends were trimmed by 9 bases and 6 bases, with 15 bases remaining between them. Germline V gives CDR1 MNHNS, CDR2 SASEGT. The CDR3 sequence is CASTIGRGQPQHF. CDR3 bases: TGTGCCAGTACTATCGGACGGGGTCAGCCCCAGCATTTT.

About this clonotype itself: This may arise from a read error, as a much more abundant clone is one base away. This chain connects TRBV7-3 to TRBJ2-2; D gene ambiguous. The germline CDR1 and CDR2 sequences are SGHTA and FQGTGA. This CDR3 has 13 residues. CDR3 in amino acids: CACSLTGGGELFF. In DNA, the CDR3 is TGTGCCTGCAGCTTAACGGGTGGCGGGGAGCTGTTTTTT.

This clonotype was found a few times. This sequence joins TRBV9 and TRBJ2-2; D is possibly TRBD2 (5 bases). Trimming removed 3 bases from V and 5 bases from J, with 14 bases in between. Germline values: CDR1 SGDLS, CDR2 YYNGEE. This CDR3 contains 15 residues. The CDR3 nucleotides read TGTGCCAGCAGCGGGCAACAGAGGGCTACCGGGGAGCTGTTTTTT. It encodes CASSGQQRATGELFF.

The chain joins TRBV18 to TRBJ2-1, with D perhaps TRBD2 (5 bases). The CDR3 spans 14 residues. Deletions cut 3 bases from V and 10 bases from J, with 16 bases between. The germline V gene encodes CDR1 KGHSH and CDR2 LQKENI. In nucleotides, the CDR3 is TGTGCCAGCTCACCCGGAGCGGTCGTTCGGGAGCAGTTCTTC. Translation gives CASSPGAVVREQFF.

CDR3 sequence: CSVGRTGLNGELFF. The DNA of the CDR3 is TGCAGCGTTGGAAGGACAGGGCTTAACGGGGAGCTGTTTTTT. V usage is TRBV29-1 and J usage is TRBJ2-2; 8 nucleotides line up with TRBD1. The germline V gene encodes CDR1 SQVTM and CDR2 ANQGSEA. The CDR3 spans 14 residues. Unmatched junction bases numbered 8, after V lost 4 bases and J lost 7 bases.

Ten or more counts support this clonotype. The CDR3 DNA is TGTGCCAGCAGGGACAGGCGGGATGAAGCTTTCTTT. Translation: CASRDRRDEAFF. The rearrangement links TRBV6-2 or TRBV6-3 to TRBJ1-1; 7 nucleotides match TRBD1. The CDR3 contains 12 residues. The germline V gene has CDR1 MNHEY and CDR2 SVGEGT. The junction had 5 bases not matched to a gene; V was cut back by 6 bases and J by 7 bases.

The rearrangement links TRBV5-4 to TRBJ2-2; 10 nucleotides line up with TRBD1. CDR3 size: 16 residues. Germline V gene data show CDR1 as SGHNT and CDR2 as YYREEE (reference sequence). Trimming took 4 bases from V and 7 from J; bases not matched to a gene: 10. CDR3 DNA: TGTGCCAGCAGCACGGGGACAGGGGCTAACGACGGGGAGCTGTTTTTT. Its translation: CASSTGTGANDGELFF.

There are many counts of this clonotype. The CDR3 sequence is CASSSRGPSPKADTQYF. Here the CDR3 DNA reads TGTGCCAGCAGCTCGCGGGGCCCGTCTCCGAAGGCAGATACGCAGTATTTT. The chain has TRBV7-9 and TRBJ2-3; possible D gene TRBD2, 6 bases. With 4 bases removed from V and 4 bases from J, the gap between germline ends came to 21 bases. The germline V gene encodes CDR1 SEHNR and CDR2 FQNEAQ (reference sequence). This CDR3 region has 17 residues. The full variable domain, with the rest looked up from reference TRBV7-9 and TRBJ2-3, is DTGVSQNPRHKITKRGQNVTFRCDPISEHNRLYWYRQTLGQGPEFLTYFQNEAQLEKSRLLSDRFSAERPKGSFSTLEIQRTEQGDSAMYLCASSSRGPSPKADTQYFGPGTRLTVL.

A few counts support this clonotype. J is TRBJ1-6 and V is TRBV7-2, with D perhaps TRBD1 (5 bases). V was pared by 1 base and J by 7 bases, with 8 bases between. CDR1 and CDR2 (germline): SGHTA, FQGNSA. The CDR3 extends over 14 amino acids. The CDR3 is CASSLVRGNSPLHF. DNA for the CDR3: TGTGCCAGCAGCTTAGTTAGGGGCAATTCACCCCTCCACTTT. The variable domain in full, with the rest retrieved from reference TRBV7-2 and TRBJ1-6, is GAGVSQSPSNKVTEKGKDVELRCDPISGHTALYWYRQSLGQGLEFLIYFQGNSAPDKSGLPSDRFSAERTGGSVSTLTIQRTQQEDSAVYLCASSLVRGNSPLHFGNGTRLTVT.

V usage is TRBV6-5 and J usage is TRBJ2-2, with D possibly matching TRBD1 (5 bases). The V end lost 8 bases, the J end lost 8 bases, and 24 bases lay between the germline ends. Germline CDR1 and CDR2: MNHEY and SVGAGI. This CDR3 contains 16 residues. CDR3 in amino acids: CASGAVVGVPGGELFF. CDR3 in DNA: TGTGCCAGCGGGGCCGTAGTAGGGGTGCCGGGTGGGGAGCTGTTTTTT.

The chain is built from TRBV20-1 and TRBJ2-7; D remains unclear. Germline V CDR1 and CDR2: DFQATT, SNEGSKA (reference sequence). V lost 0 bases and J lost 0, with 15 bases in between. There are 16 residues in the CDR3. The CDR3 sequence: CSARDHLKGGSYEQYF. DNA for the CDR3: TGCAGTGCTAGAGATCATCTGAAGGGTGGCTCCTACGAGCAGTACTTC.

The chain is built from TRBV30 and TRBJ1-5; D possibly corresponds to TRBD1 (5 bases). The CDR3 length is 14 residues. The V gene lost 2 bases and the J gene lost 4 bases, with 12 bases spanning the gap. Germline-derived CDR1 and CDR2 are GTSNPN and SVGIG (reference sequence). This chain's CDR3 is CAWSYSGGNQPQHF. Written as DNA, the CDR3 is TGTGCCTGGAGTTATAGCGGGGGAAATCAGCCCCAGCATTTT. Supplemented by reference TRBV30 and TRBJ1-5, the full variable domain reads SQTIHQWPATLVQPVGSPLSLECTVEGTSNPNLYWYRQAAGRGLQLLFYSVGIGQISSEVPQNLSASRPQDRQFILSSKKLLLSDSGFYLCAWSYSGGNQPQHFGDGTRLSIL.

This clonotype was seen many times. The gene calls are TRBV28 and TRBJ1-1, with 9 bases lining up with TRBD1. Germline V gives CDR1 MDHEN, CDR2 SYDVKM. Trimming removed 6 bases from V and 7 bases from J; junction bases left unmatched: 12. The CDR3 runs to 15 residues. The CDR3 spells CASSLFGQGRNEAFF. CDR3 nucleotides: TGTGCCAGCAGCCTTTTTGGACAGGGGCGAAATGAAGCTTTCTTT. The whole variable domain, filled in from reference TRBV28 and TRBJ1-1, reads DVKVTQSSRYLVKRTGEKVFLECVQDMDHENMFWYRQDPGLGLRLIYFSYDVKMKEKGDIPEGYSVSREKKERFSLILESASTNQTSMYLCASSLFGQGRNEAFFGQGTRLTVV.

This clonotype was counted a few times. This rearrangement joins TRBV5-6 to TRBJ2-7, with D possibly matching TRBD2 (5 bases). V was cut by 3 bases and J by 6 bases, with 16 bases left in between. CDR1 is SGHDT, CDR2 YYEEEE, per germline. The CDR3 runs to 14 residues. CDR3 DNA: TGTGCCAGCAGCTGGAGACCCGGACTTGTCGAGCAGTACTTC. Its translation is CASSWRPGLVEQYF. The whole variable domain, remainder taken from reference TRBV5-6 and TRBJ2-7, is DAGVTQSPTHLIKTRGQQVTLRCSPKSGHDTVSWYQQALGQGPQFIFQYYEEEERQRGNFPDRFSGHQFPNYSSELNVNALLLGDSALYLCASSWRPGLVEQYFGPGTRLTVT.

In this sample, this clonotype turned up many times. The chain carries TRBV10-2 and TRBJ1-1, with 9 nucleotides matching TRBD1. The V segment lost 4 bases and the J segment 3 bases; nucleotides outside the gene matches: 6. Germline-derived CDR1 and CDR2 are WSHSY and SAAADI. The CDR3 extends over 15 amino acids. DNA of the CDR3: TGCGCCAGCAGTGCCCCGACAGGGGGATACACTGAAGCTTTCTTT. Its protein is CASSAPTGGYTEAFF.

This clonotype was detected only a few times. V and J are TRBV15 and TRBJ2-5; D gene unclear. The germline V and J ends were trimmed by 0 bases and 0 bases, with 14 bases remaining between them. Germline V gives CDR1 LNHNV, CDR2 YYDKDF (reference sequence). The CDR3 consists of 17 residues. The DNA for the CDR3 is TGTGCCACCAGCAGAGATTCGGCAGAATCTTACCAAGAGACCCAGTACTTC. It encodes CATSRDSAESYQETQYF.

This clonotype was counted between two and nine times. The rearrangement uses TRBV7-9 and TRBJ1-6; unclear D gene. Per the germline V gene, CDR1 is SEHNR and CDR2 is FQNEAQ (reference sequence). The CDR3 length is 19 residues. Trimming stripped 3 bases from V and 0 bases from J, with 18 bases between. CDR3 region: CASSLASGGHSSYNSPLHF. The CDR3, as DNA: TGTGCCAGCAGCTTGGCCAGCGGAGGGCATAGCTCCTATAATTCACCCCTCCACTTT.

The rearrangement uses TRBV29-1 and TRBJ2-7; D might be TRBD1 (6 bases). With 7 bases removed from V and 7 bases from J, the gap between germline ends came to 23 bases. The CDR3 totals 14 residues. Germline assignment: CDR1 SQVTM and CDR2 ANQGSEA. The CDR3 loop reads CSAQDSRTPGEQYF. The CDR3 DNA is TGCAGCGCCCAGGACAGCCGGACACCGGGGGAGCAGTACTTC.

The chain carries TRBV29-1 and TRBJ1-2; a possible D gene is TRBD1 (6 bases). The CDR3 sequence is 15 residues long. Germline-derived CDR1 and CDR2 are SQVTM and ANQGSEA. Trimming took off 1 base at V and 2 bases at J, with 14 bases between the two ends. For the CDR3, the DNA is TGCAGCGTTGAAGTTATCGCAGGGGCGAACTATGGCTACACCTTC. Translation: CSVEVIAGANYGYTF.

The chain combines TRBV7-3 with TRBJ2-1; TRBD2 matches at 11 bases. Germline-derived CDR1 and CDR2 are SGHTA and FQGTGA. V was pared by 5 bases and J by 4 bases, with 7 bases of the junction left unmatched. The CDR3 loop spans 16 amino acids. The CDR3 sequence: CASSAPASGGYNEQFF. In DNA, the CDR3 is TGTGCCAGCAGCGCCCCCGCTAGCGGGGGGTACAATGAGCAGTTCTTC.

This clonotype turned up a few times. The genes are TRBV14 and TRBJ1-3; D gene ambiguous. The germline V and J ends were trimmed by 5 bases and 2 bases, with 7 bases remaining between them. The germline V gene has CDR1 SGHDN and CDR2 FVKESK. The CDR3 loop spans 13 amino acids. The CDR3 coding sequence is TGTGCCAGCAGCGGTTACCCTGGAAACACCATATATTTT. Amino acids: CASSGYPGNTIYF.

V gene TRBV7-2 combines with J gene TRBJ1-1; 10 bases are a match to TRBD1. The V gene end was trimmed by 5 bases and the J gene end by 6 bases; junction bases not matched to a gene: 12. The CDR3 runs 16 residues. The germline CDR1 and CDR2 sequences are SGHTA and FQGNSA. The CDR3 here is CASSQVSTGGDSEAFF. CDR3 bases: TGTGCCAGCAGCCAGGTTTCGACAGGGGGCGACTCTGAAGCTTTCTTT.